The clone carrying this T cell receptor beta chain was seen many times. Its cognate antigen is unknown. Losses at the gene ends were 3 bases for V and 3 bases for J; bases not matched to a gene: 2. There are 14 residues in the CDR3. The germline V gene encodes CDR1 SQVTM and CDR2 ANQGSEA. These data belong to a study of identical twins. Whole-study results and caveats: Excess sharing between twins was weaker in beta out-of-frame sequences.

TCRdb passed the 5' RACE reads through MiXCR, listing each CDR3 protein once. The sample has fewer than 650,000 distinct CDR3 sequences; around a tenth are singletons. The same sample was also used in a study of yellow fever vaccine responses in identical twins. As reported in that work: Twins showed a vaccine T cell response that reportedly seemed partly convergent, partly personalized.

The specimen sequenced was PBMCs. V and J are TRBV29-1 and TRBJ2-1, with TRBD2 identical over 10 bases. The TCR was taken from a woman in her late teens or twenties in good health. The DNA of the CDR3 is TGCAGCGTTGATACTAGCGGGATCTACAATGAGCAGTTCTTC. It translates to CSVDTSGIYNEQFF.